This entry lists 20 T cell receptor beta chains sequenced from one sample in a study of shared clonotypes between healthy human individuals. Selected positively for CCR7 and CD45RO-negative, naive CD8 cells excluded terminally differentiated effector memory CD45RA+ cells. TCRdb's copy holds only in-frame clones and misses some; the assay was immunoSEQ multiplex PCR. The repertoire consists of 550,000 to 600,000 clones, with 95% to 98% occurring once and the leading ten covering 0.3%. The sequencing input was naive CD8+ T cells sorted from blood. These receptors all stem from a man under 40 in good health.

The chain couples TRBV15 to TRBJ2-2; D might be TRBD2 (6 bases). V was clipped by 9 bases and J by 0 bases, with 11 bases between them. The CDR3 covers 14 residues. The germline V gene has CDR1 LNHNV and CDR2 YYDKDF (reference sequence). The CDR3 nucleotides are TGTGCCACGGGGGAGGCCGCGAACACCGGGGAGCTGTTTTTT. As protein: CATGEAANTGELFF.

Concerning this clone: One end of the junction varies from germline; a read error may be responsible. The V and J genes are TRBV19 and TRBJ2-2; no clear D gene. This CDR3 contains 13 residues. Germline CDR1 and CDR2: LNHDA and SQIVND (reference sequence). CDR3 nucleotides: TGTGCCAGTAGTATAACGAATACCGGGGAGCTGTTTTTT. The encoded protein is CASSITNTGELFF.

The chain combines TRBV7-9 with TRBJ1-1, with 8 bases aligning to TRBD1. V was pared by 2 bases and J by 0 bases, with 8 bases of the junction left unmatched. This CDR3 spans 17 amino acids. The germline CDR1 and CDR2 sequences are SEHNR and FQNEAQ (reference sequence). CDR3 amino acids: CASSLWGTGPMNTEAFF. CDR3 in DNA: TGTGCCAGCAGCTTATGGGGGACAGGACCTATGAACACTGAAGCTTTCTTT.

This clone was recorded only once. The rearrangement links TRBV7-8 to TRBJ2-3, with 9 bases lining up with TRBD2. Per the germline V gene, CDR1 is SGHVS and CDR2 is FQNEAQ. The J segment lost 0 bases and the V segment lost 2 bases, leaving 3 bases of the junction unmatched. This CDR3 contains 16 residues. The CDR3 sequence is CASSLPSGTSTDTQYF. The CDR3 DNA is TGTGCCAGCAGCTTACCTAGCGGGACAAGCACAGATACGCAGTATTTT.

In regard to this clone: The same CDR3 also results from other DNA sequences found in this sample. The chain's CDR3 is CSVAGQSYEQYF. In DNA form, the CDR3 reads TGCAGCGTCGCTGGACAGAGCTACGAGCAGTACTTC. The chain links TRBV29-1 to TRBJ2-7; a weak D match, TRBD1 (6 bases). This CDR3 has 12 residues. V gave up 6 bases and J gave up 3 bases, with 12 bases separating them. The germline gives CDR1 SQVTM, CDR2 ANQGSEA.

This chain uses TRBV2 with TRBJ2-7; tentative D call: TRBD2 (7 bases). Per germline, CDR1 SNHLY and CDR2 FYNNEI. The V and J ends lost 8 bases and 7 bases respectively, with 21 bases between them. CDR3 length: 14 amino acids. CDR3 DNA: TGTGCCAGCTCTCCGGGGGGCCCCACTAGAGAGCAGTACTTC. It yields the protein CASSPGGPTREQYF. The full variable domain, its missing parts supplied by reference TRBV2 and TRBJ2-7, is EPEVTQTPSHQVTQMGQEVILRCVPISNHLYFYWYRQILGQKVEFLVSFYNNEISEKSEIFDDQFSVERPDGSNFTLKIRSTKLEDSAMYFCASSPGGPTREQYFGPGTRLTVT.

The chain is built from TRBV6-1 and TRBJ2-1; D not resolved. The CDR3 totals 17 residues. In germline, CDR1 is MNHNS, CDR2 SASEGT. Trimming took off 2 bases at V and 5 bases at J, with 19 bases between the two ends. CDR3 nucleotide sequence: TGTGCCAGCAGTGAACCAATCCGTCGGGTCCCTAACAATGAGCAGTTCTTC. Translation gives CASSEPIRRVPNNEQFF.

J is TRBJ2-5 and V is TRBV27, with 7 nucleotides matching TRBD2. The CDR3 consists of 14 residues. Germline trimming cut 3 bases from V and 7 bases from J; bases unmatched to any gene: 8. In germline, CDR1 is MNHEY, CDR2 SMNVEV (reference sequence). The CDR3 bases are TGTGCCAGCAGTTTGGGGGGACTATCATTGACCCAGTACTTC. Translated, it gives CASSLGGLSLTQYF.

With respect to this clone: Other DNA sequences in the same sample also yield this CDR3. The rearrangement links TRBV27 to TRBJ1-1; D uncertain. The germline CDR1 and CDR2 sequences are MNHEY and SMNVEV (reference sequence). CDR3 length equals 14 residues. Trimming stripped 5 bases from V and 0 bases from J, with 10 bases between. The CDR3 coding sequence is TGTGCCAGCAGTCCAGGACTTATGAACACTGAAGCTTTCTTT. Its protein is CASSPGLMNTEAFF.

CDR3 in amino acids: CASSLEASGRSNEQFF. DNA of the CDR3: TGTGCCAGCAGCTTAGAGGCTAGCGGGAGGAGTAATGAGCAGTTCTTC. The V gene is TRBV11-2, the J gene TRBJ2-1; the match to TRBD2 covers 11 bases. CDR1 and CDR2 (germline): SGHAT, FQNNGV. The CDR3 contains 16 residues. V lost 0 bases to trimming and J lost 7 bases; unmatched junction nucleotides: 5.

The chain is built from TRBV7-3 and TRBJ1-1; D possibly corresponds to TRBD1 (6 bases). This CDR3 has 14 amino acids. Trimming shortened V by 5 bases and J by 5 bases, and 15 bases separated the two germline ends. CDR1 and CDR2 from the germline V gene are SGHTA and FQGTGA. In nucleotides, the CDR3 is TGTGCCAGCAGCGCACAGGGTTTCGGTACTGAAGCTTTCTTT. It specifies CASSAQGFGTEAFF.

The chain uses TRBV13 and TRBJ2-7; D is unclear. The CDR3 loop spans 16 amino acids. Germline V lookup: CDR1 PRHDT, CDR2 FYEKMQ (reference sequence). V lost 5 bases to trimming and J lost 2 bases, with 19 bases between them. Here the CDR3 DNA reads TGTGCCAGCAGCCCCGGAGAAATCGGGCGTCCCTACGAGCAGTACTTC. Amino acid sequence: CASSPGEIGRPYEQYF.

V is TRBV6-6 and J is TRBJ2-7; the D call may be TRBD1 or TRBD2 (5 bases each). This CDR3 region has 14 residues. Trimming took 4 bases from V and 2 from J, leaving 12 bases between them. CDR1 is MNHNY, CDR2 SVGAGI, per germline (reference sequence). Here the CDR3 DNA reads TGTGCCAGCAGTTCCGGGACGGAAACCTACGAGCAGTACTTC. This translates into CASSSGTETYEQYF.

The rearrangement uses TRBV29-1 and TRBJ1-2, with 8 bases matching TRBD1. Germline V gene data show CDR1 as SQVTM and CDR2 as ANQGSEA. The J segment lost 7 bases and the V segment lost 7 bases, leaving 17 bases of the junction unmatched. The CDR3 contains 15 residues. The CDR3: CSAKLPGQEGGGYTF. The CDR3 coding sequence is TGCAGCGCTAAGCTACCGGGACAGGAAGGGGGTGGCTACACCTTC.

CDR3 protein: CASSAYSATNEKLFF. The DNA for the CDR3 is TGTGCCAGCAGTGCTTACTCGGCAACTAATGAAAAACTGTTTTTT. The chain recombines TRBV27 with TRBJ1-4; D is uncertain. From germline, CDR1 is MNHEY and CDR2 SMNVEV (reference sequence). V was cut by 5 bases and J by 0 bases, with 10 bases left in between. This CDR3 is built from 15 residues.

The rearrangement joins TRBV11-3 to TRBJ2-4; D gene ambiguous. V lost 5 bases and J lost 0, with 14 bases in between. The V gene's germline CDR1 is SGHNT and CDR2 YENEEA. The CDR3 has 16 amino acids. CDR3 in amino acids: CASSANWGLAKNIQYF. CDR3 in DNA: TGTGCCAGCAGCGCCAACTGGGGTCTAGCCAAAAACATTCAGTACTTC.

The chain couples TRBV28 to TRBJ1-2, with D possibly matching TRBD1 (5 bases). This CDR3 comprises 16 residues. CDR1 and CDR2 (germline): MDHEN, SYDVKM. The V end lost 1 base, the J end lost 3 bases, and 15 bases lay between the germline ends. CDR3 DNA sequence: TGTGCCAGCAGTTTATTACGGGGCAGGGTGGACTATGGCTACACCTTC. This encodes CASSLLRGRVDYGYTF.

In the case of this clone: The sample has other DNA sequences that encode this CDR3 too. This chain uses TRBV18 with TRBJ2-7; D gene uncertain. The V end lost 3 bases, the J end lost 3 bases, and 9 bases lay between the germline ends. CDR3 length: 13 amino acids. Germline V gene data show CDR1 as KGHSH and CDR2 as LQKENI. DNA of the CDR3: TGTGCCAGCTCACCTCCCGGCGACTACGAGCAGTACTTC. Amino acid sequence: CASSPPGDYEQYF. Together with reference TRBV18 and TRBJ2-7, the CDR3 gives the full variable domain: NAGVMQNPRHLVRRRGQEARLRCSPMKGHSHVYWYRQLPEEGLKFMVYLQKENIIDESGMPKERFSAEFPKEGPSILRIQQVVRGDSAAYFCASSPPGDYEQYFGPGTRLTVT.

In this sample, this clone turned up once. The rearrangement links TRBV7-9 to TRBJ2-1; TRBD1 matches 9 bases. Looked up from germline, CDR1 is SEHNR and CDR2 is FQNEAQ (reference sequence). The CDR3 has 16 residues. The V gene end was trimmed by 3 bases and the J gene end by 4 bases; junction bases not matched to a gene: 7. The CDR3 DNA is TGTGCCAGCAGCTTCCGCGGGACAGGGCTGTACAATGAGCAGTTCTTC. Protein sequence: CASSFRGTGLYNEQFF. Drawing the rest from reference TRBV7-9 and TRBJ2-1, the complete variable domain is DTGVSQNPRHKITKRGQNVTFRCDPISEHNRLYWYRQTLGQGPEFLTYFQNEAQLEKSRLLSDRFSAERPKGSFSTLEIQRTEQGDSAMYLCASSFRGTGLYNEQFFGPGTRLTVL.

The rearrangement links TRBV5-8 to TRBJ1-5; D possibly corresponds to TRBD1 (5 bases). The CDR3 contains 14 residues. The V end lost 2 bases, the J end lost 6 bases, and 12 bases lay between the germline ends. Germline CDR1 SGHTS, CDR2 YDEGEE. DNA for the CDR3: TGTGCCAGCAGCTTAATTGGGGGGGGTCAGCCCCAGCATTTT. Its translation: CASSLIGGGQPQHF.